The clone carrying this T cell receptor (beta chain) was observed a few times. Its antigen is undetermined. The sample originates from a study of CD8 T cells in ankylosing spondylitis. Study-level findings and limits: Clones linked to the disease showed a CD8+ phenotype. They occurred at relatively low frequencies in peripheral blood. Seemingly distinctive of ankylosing spondylitis blood was a TCR beta motif formed by eight highly homologous variants. Significant enrichment of disease-linked clones was reported in matched ankylosing spondylitis synovial fluid.

MiXCR, applied by TCRdb to the 5' RACE reads, yields one record per CDR3 protein. The sample lists about 140,000 distinct CDR3 sequences, about 8% seen once, with under 7.5% in the top ten. In germline, CDR1 is SNHLY, CDR2 FYNNEI. Trimming removed 5 bases from V and 3 bases from J; junction bases left unmatched: 7. The CDR3 length is 14 residues. The sequence derives from a male donor with ankylosing spondylitis. This chain links TRBV2 with TRBJ2-7, with TRBD2 identical over 7 bases. Sequenced: synovial fluid, either unsorted or a sorted T cell fraction (not recorded which). The CDR3 DNA follows: TGTGCCAGCAGTTCTAGCGGACTTGTCTACGAGCAGTACTTC. Protein product: CASSSSGLVYEQYF.